The clone carrying this TCR beta chain was counted a single time. The antigen remains undetermined. Per germline, CDR1 SNHLY and CDR2 FYNNEI. The CDR3 is made up of 16 amino acids. V was pared by 2 bases and J by 4 bases, with 3 bases of the junction left unmatched. This entry belongs to a study of brain metastases from non-small cell lung cancer. The study, taken as a whole, reports: In nearly 65% of brain metastases, T-cell clones were expanded compared with matched primary tumors. Brain metastases shared most TCR repertoire with primaries, with sparse T cells. Compared with primary tumors, brain metastases showed less T-cell infiltration.

TCRdb's copy holds only in-frame clones and misses some; the assay was immunoSEQ multiplex PCR. The sample lists roughly 1,200 clones; roughly 85% were seen once. The chain carries TRBV2 and TRBJ2-3; 13 nucleotides agree with TRBD2. This sequence was found in a donor over 35 with non-small cell lung cancer. The sample was tissue from a brain metastasis. In nucleotides, the CDR3 is TGTGCCAGCAGTGAAAGAGGACTAGCGGGAGCAGATACGCAGTATTTT. Translation: CASSERGLAGADTQYF.